This T cell receptor (beta chain) derives from a study of T cell repertoires in cytomegalovirus infection. Study-level information: An indication of both CMV infection and matching HLA type came from public TCR beta signatures.

This clonotype has only a few counts. Its antigen is still unknown. Regarding the study as a whole: Using cumulative public TCR beta family frequency, the authors identified those who carried CMV together with the relevant HLA. HLA-C-restricted CMV-specific TCR beta clonotypes were dominant in the ex vivo response.

CDR3 length equals 15 residues. Looked up from germline, CDR1 is SGHDN and CDR2 is FVKESK. With 4 bases removed from V and 1 base from J, the gap between germline ends came to 11 bases. One entry per CDR3 protein results from TCRdb running MiXCR on the reads. Here the sample spans 450,000 to 550,000 distinct CDR3 sequences, 16% being singletons. The V call is TRBV14, the J call TRBJ2-1; no definite D call. Sequencing was done on a sample of CD8+ T cells from PBMCs. This clonotype was sampled from a human donor in good health (CMV status not recorded). Some clones in this sample may be carry-over from other donors' samples. The CDR3 sequence is CASSPTVVSYNEQFF. CDR3 nucleotides: TGTGCCAGCAGCCCGACGGTTGTTTCCTACAATGAGCAGTTCTTC.